These 29 T cell receptor beta chains originate from one sample sequenced in a study of T cell changes during pregnancy in multiple sclerosis. Here immunoSEQ multiplex PCR was the method, and the copy in TCRdb shows in-frame clones only, minus some. The sample includes about 67,000 clones, about 89% seen only once; the top ten take over 1.1%. Sequences were derived from peripheral blood, sampled in the second trimester of pregnancy. These receptors originate from a female donor with multiple sclerosis, enrolled in a pregnancy study.

The chain combines TRBV19 with TRBJ1-5; D might be TRBD1 (6 bases). The CDR3 contains 16 residues. The V end was cut by 6 bases, the J end by 3 bases, with 18 bases between. The V gene's germline CDR1 is LNHDA and CDR2 SQIVND (reference sequence). CDR3 loop: CASSRLFRQDNQPQHF. CDR3 in DNA: TGTGCCAGTAGCCGTTTATTTAGACAGGACAATCAGCCCCAGCATTTT.

This clone has more than one count but fewer than ten. This chain connects TRBV10-1 to TRBJ1-1, with D perhaps matching TRBD1 (5 bases). V was trimmed by 0 bases and J by 5 bases, leaving 10 bases between them. CDR1 and CDR2 from the germline V gene are WNHNN and SYGVQD (reference sequence). CDR3 length equals 14 residues. Here the CDR3 reads CASSESTRVTEAFF. The CDR3 region has the DNA TGCGCCAGCAGTGAGTCGACCAGGGTAACTGAAGCTTTCTTT.

The rearrangement uses TRBV7-2 and TRBJ2-1, with D unclear. The CDR3 covers 14 residues. Trimming removed 3 bases from V and 6 bases from J, with 12 bases in between. Per germline, CDR1 SGHTA and CDR2 FQGNSA. The CDR3 coding sequence is TGTGCCAGCAGCTTTCTGGGTAGAGGCAATGAGCAGTTCTTC. Amino acids: CASSFLGRGNEQFF.

The chain employs TRBV20-1 and TRBJ2-7; unclear D gene. V lost 5 bases to trimming and J lost 1 base, with 6 bases between them. Germline CDR1 reads DFQATT; CDR2 reads SNEGSKA (reference sequence). The CDR3 has 11 amino acids. The CDR3 DNA sequence: TGCAGTGCTGACATTTCCTACGAGCAGTACTTC. It specifies CSADISYEQYF.

Comments on this clone: The same CDR3 is also encoded by other DNA sequences in this sample. The gene calls are TRBV9 and TRBJ2-5; a weak D match, TRBD2 (7 bases). Looked up from germline, CDR1 is SGDLS and CDR2 is YYNGEE. The CDR3 contains 14 residues. Trimming stripped 0 bases from V and 4 bases from J, with 10 bases between. This CDR3 reads CASSVVGGAETQYF. In DNA, the CDR3 is TGTGCCAGCAGCGTAGTGGGGGGGGCAGAGACCCAGTACTTC.

This clone was detected only once. This chain joins TRBV5-1 and TRBJ1-1; TRBD1 aligns across 7 bases. The CDR3 consists of 14 residues. Germline V gene data show CDR1 as SGHRS and CDR2 as YFSETQ. With 4 bases clipped from V and 8 bases from J, the junction kept 11 bases outside the gene matches. The CDR3 reads CASSTGQDPIEAFF. Written as DNA, the CDR3 is TGCGCCAGCAGCACAGGACAGGACCCGATAGAAGCTTTCTTT.

The rearrangement uses TRBV7-8 and TRBJ2-2; 7 bases are shared with TRBD2. The CDR3 is 16 amino acids. Trimming at V came to 5 bases and at J to 1 base, leaving 7 bases not matched to a gene. Germline values: CDR1 SGHVS, CDR2 FQNEAQ. The CDR3 is CASSPRTSRNTGELFF. For the CDR3, the DNA is TGTGCCAGCAGCCCCAGGACTAGTCGGAACACCGGGGAGCTGTTTTTT.

This clone was observed a single time. The V gene is TRBV5-1, the J gene TRBJ1-2; D perhaps matches TRBD1 (6 bases). The V gene's germline CDR1 is SGHRS and CDR2 YFSETQ. The CDR3 extends over 17 amino acids. V dropped 0 bases and J dropped 4 bases, with 19 bases sitting between them. CDR3 sequence reads: CASSLDGDTGALYGYTF. The DNA for the CDR3 is TGCGCCAGCAGCTTGGATGGGGACACAGGAGCCCTCTATGGCTACACCTTC.

The chain is built from TRBV7-9 and TRBJ2-2; D is ambiguous. CDR1 is SEHNR and CDR2 is FQNEAQ in the germline V gene (reference sequence). V was clipped by 10 bases and J by 0 bases, with 21 bases between them. The CDR3 contains 17 residues. Here the CDR3 DNA reads TGTGCCACCAAATTCTTTAAGCCCTATTCGAACACCGGGGAGCTGTTTTTT. Translating it yields CATKFFKPYSNTGELFF.

This clone showed up just once. The chain combines TRBV7-2 with TRBJ1-1, with D maybe TRBD1 (5 bases). The CDR3 sequence is 16 residues long. V gave up 1 base and J gave up 1 base, with 13 bases separating them. The V gene's germline CDR1 is SGHTA and CDR2 FQGNSA. The CDR3 reads CASSLGGRGPNTEAFF. The CDR3 DNA reads as TGTGCCAGCAGCTTAGGCGGGCGGGGCCCGAACACTGAAGCTTTCTTT. The whole variable domain, filled in from reference TRBV7-2 and TRBJ1-1, reads GAGVSQSPSNKVTEKGKDVELRCDPISGHTALYWYRQSLGQGLEFLIYFQGNSAPDKSGLPSDRFSAERTGGSVSTLTIQRTQQEDSAVYLCASSLGGRGPNTEAFFGQGTRLTVV.

V and J are TRBV5-1 and TRBJ2-7, with D possibly being TRBD2 (6 bases). The CDR3 loop spans 14 amino acids. CDR1 and CDR2 from the germline V gene are SGHRS and YFSETQ. V shed 0 bases and J shed 2 bases, with 9 bases lying between them. DNA of the CDR3: TGCGCCAGCAGCTTGGTGGGGGGTCCCTACGAGCAGTACTTC. Protein product: CASSLVGGPYEQYF.

The chain uses TRBV15 and TRBJ2-3; 8 nucleotides agree with TRBD2. The CDR3 has 17 amino acids. Germline V gives CDR1 LNHNV, CDR2 YYDKDF (reference sequence). The V gene end was trimmed by 3 bases and the J gene end by 3 bases; junction bases not matched to a gene: 11. CDR3 nucleotides: TGTGCCACCAGCAGGGGTCTGAGCGGGAGTGGAACAGATACGCAGTATTTT. The encoded protein is CATSRGLSGSGTDTQYF.

This clone was counted only a few times. The J gene is TRBJ2-3, the V gene TRBV28; 9 bases fit TRBD2. Looked up from germline, CDR1 is MDHEN and CDR2 is SYDVKM. The V and J ends lost 7 bases and 6 bases, in that order; junction bases with no gene match: 8. The CDR3 loop spans 14 amino acids. DNA for the CDR3: TGTGCCAGCAAAATAGCGGGAGCATCGGATACGCAGTATTTT. This sequence encodes CASKIAGASDTQYF.

V gene TRBV19 combines with J gene TRBJ2-3; D is possibly TRBD2 (6 bases). The CDR3 is made up of 17 amino acids. V gave up 5 bases and J gave up 7 bases, with 25 bases separating them. CDR1 and CDR2 (germline): LNHDA, SQIVND (reference sequence). CDR3 amino acids: CASSSTGAPGEVNTQYF. In DNA form, the CDR3 reads TGTGCCAGTAGTTCCACAGGCGCCCCGGGGGAGGTTAATACGCAGTATTTT.

This clone was detected only once. Here the CDR3 reads CASSIVRQGRGEETQYF. CDR3 bases: TGTGCCAGTAGTATAGTGAGACAGGGCCGAGGGGAAGAGACCCAGTACTTC. This chain links TRBV19 with TRBJ2-5; 7 bases match TRBD1. Germline CDR1 reads LNHDA; CDR2 reads SQIVND (reference sequence). There are 17 residues in the CDR3. With V trimmed by 1 base and J by 3 bases, 11 bases remained unmatched.

The chain uses TRBV7-9 and TRBJ2-3, with a possible D match to TRBD1 (6 bases). CDR1 is SEHNR, CDR2 FQNEAQ, per germline (reference sequence). This CDR3 contains 17 residues. Trimming removed 5 bases at V and 0 bases at J, with 18 bases between. The CDR3 bases are TGTGCCAGCAGCCCTAGGCTGACAGGTTTTAGCACAGATACGCAGTATTTT. It translates to CASSPRLTGFSTDTQYF.

This clone was picked up one time. The V gene is TRBV7-2, the J gene TRBJ1-1; perhaps TRBD1 as D (6 bases). The CDR3 covers 14 residues. Germline V gene sequence: CDR1 SGHTA, CDR2 FQGNSA. The V and J ends lost 2 bases and 4 bases respectively, with 11 bases between them. This chain's CDR3 is CASSLRGGGTEAFF. CDR3 DNA sequence: TGTGCCAGCAGCTTACGGGGGGGCGGCACTGAAGCTTTCTTT.

The chain has TRBV19 and TRBJ2-5; a weak D match, TRBD2 (5 bases). The CDR3 length is 14 residues. The germline gives CDR1 LNHDA, CDR2 SQIVND (reference sequence). V gave up 1 base and J gave up 3 bases, with 9 bases separating them. This CDR3 reads CASSIGSGKETQYF. The CDR3 coding sequence is TGTGCCAGTAGTATAGGGAGCGGTAAAGAGACCCAGTACTTC. Full variable domain (rest looked up from reference TRBV19 and TRBJ2-5): DGGITQSPKYLFRKEGQNVTLSCEQNLNHDAMYWYRQDPGQGLRLIYYSQIVNDFQKGDIAEGYSVSREKKESFPLTVTSAQKNPTAFYLCASSIGSGKETQYFGPGTRLLVL.

This chain links TRBV6-5 with TRBJ2-7; D remains unclear. V shed 2 bases and J shed 0 bases, with 5 bases lying between them. The germline CDR1 and CDR2 sequences are MNHEY and SVGAGI. The CDR3 has 13 amino acids. DNA for the CDR3: TGTGCCAGCAGTTACCCGGGCTCCTACGAGCAGTACTTC. It specifies CASSYPGSYEQYF.

This clone is a singleton in its sample. The chain joins TRBV6-6 to TRBJ1-2, with 7 bases matching TRBD1. Germline CDR1 and CDR2: MNHNY and SVGAGI (reference sequence). The CDR3 extends over 13 amino acids. V shed 5 bases and J 6 bases; nucleotides not matched to a gene: 6. The DNA for the CDR3 is TGTGCCAGCAGTCCCTGGCAGGGGGATGGCTACACCTTC. Its protein is CASSPWQGDGYTF.

The rearrangement uses TRBV10-3 and TRBJ1-2; 8 bases align to TRBD1. From germline, CDR1 is ENHRY and CDR2 SYGVKD. J was trimmed by 7 bases and V by 2 bases; bases with no gene match: 9. The CDR3 covers 15 residues. DNA for the CDR3: TGTGCCATCAGTGAGGGGATGGGACAGGATGCTGGCTACACCTTC. It codes for CAISEGMGQDAGYTF.

The chain is built from TRBV7-3 and TRBJ1-2; D uncertain. CDR3 size: 13 residues. Germline lookup yields CDR1 SGHTA and CDR2 FQGTGA. V was trimmed by 2 bases and J by 4 bases, leaving 8 bases between them. The chain's CDR3 is CASSLDDFYGYTF. The CDR3 DNA sequence: TGTGCCAGCAGCTTAGACGACTTCTATGGCTACACCTTC.

The chain has TRBV19 and TRBJ2-6; D is ambiguous. V was cut by 1 base and J by 0 bases, with 10 bases left in between. Germline CDR1 and CDR2: LNHDA and SQIVND (reference sequence). The CDR3 has 17 residues. This chain's CDR3 is CASSIVGTSSGANVLTF. The CDR3 nucleotides read TGTGCCAGTAGTATAGTGGGCACGTCCTCTGGGGCCAACGTCCTGACTTTC.

This clone was seen only a few times. For the CDR3, the DNA is TGTGCCAGCAGCCAGACAGGGAACACTGAAGCTTTCTTT. This codes for CASSQTGNTEAFF. The chain recombines TRBV7-9 with TRBJ1-1; D might be TRBD1 (6 bases). Germline V lookup: CDR1 SEHNR, CDR2 FQNEAQ (reference sequence). CDR3 length: 13 amino acids. The V and J ends lost 5 bases and 1 base respectively, with 8 bases between them.

The chain uses TRBV6-6 and TRBJ2-7; 7 bases match TRBD2. CDR3 length: 12 amino acids. Per germline, CDR1 MNHNY and CDR2 SVGAGI (reference sequence). V was pared by 6 bases and J by 4 bases, with 3 bases of the junction left unmatched. The CDR3 sequence: CASSPGGYEQYF. The CDR3 DNA reads TGTGCCAGCAGCCCGGGGGGATACGAGCAGTACTTC.

V gene TRBV6-1 combines with J gene TRBJ2-7, with a tentative D call TRBD1 (6 bases). The CDR3 has 17 residues. V shed 4 bases and J shed 0 bases, with 19 bases lying between them. In germline, CDR1 is MNHNS, CDR2 SASEGT. The CDR3 reads CASSGRQASGDSYEQYF. For the CDR3, the DNA is TGTGCCAGCAGTGGCCGACAGGCCTCGGGTGACTCCTACGAGCAGTACTTC.

This chain joins TRBV21-1 and TRBJ2-3; TRBD2, as called in the table, went unchecked against the DNA. TRBV21-1 is described as a pseudogene. CDR3 length equals 18 residues. CDR3 amino acids: CASSKGALWREKTDTQYF. The CDR3 DNA reads as TGTGCCAGCAGCAAGGGGGCCCTTTGGCGGGAGAAGACAGATACGCAGTATTTT.

The chain recombines TRBV6-4 with TRBJ2-7; 12 bases align to TRBD2. The V and J ends lost 3 bases and 4 bases, in that order; junction bases with no gene match: 7. The CDR3 consists of 16 residues. Germline V CDR1 and CDR2: MRHNA, SNTAGT. CDR3 in amino acids: CASSENGLAGIYEQYF. The CDR3 bases are TGTGCCAGCAGTGAAAACGGACTAGCGGGGATTTACGAGCAGTACTTC.

The chain is built from TRBV19 and TRBJ1-2; 7 nucleotides align to TRBD1. Germline V lookup: CDR1 LNHDA, CDR2 SQIVND (reference sequence). This CDR3 region has 14 residues. V shed 5 bases and J 3 bases; nucleotides not matched to a gene: 6. CDR3 bases: TGTGCCAGTAGTGCCTGGCAGGGGGACTATGGCTACACCTTC. It specifies CASSAWQGDYGYTF.